Listed below are T cell receptor beta chains from one sample, sequenced in a study of blood T cell repertoires in COVID-19. Only in-frame clones appear in the TCRdb table, and some are missing; sequencing was by immunoSEQ multiplex PCR. In the table there are 330,000 or so clones, approximately 88% of which are singletons. The sample was peripheral blood. The source of these receptors is a man aged 25-40 years with COVID-19, enrolled during active disease. Both conserved end residues are part of each CDR3. D genes are given only for firm matches.

cdr3_aa v_call d_call cdr3_length
CASSPPATYGYTF TRBV7-9 NA 13
CASSPPNQDGTEAFF TRBV18 NA 15
CASSLRATNEKLFF TRBV28 NA 14
CASSAGGGFNQPQHF TRBV9 NA 15
CSASKGARTYEQYF TRBV20-1 TRBD1 14
CSVGRGQGWQGANVLTF TRBV29-1 TRBD1 17
CSVFGQGEFSGANVLTF TRBV29-1 TRBD1 17
CSATGGYGYTF TRBV20-1 TRBD1 11
CASSQYGARGSSYNSPLHF TRBV14 NA 19
CASSKGLAGNGETQYF TRBV5-5 TRBD2 16
CSASGRNTGELFF TRBV20-1 NA 13
CASSSSDRGRISTDTQYF TRBV7-9 TRBD1 18
CASSHSHRGVYNEQFF TRBV14 NA 16
CASSSGTGVEQYF TRBV3-1/TRBV3-2 TRBD1 13
CASSPSFSGNQPQHF TRBV6-2/TRBV6-3 NA 15
CASSFSSGGGWNEQFF TRBV7-8 TRBD1 16
CASSPGQGGNSPLHF TRBV7-3 TRBD1 15
CASSSVADEQFF TRBV18 NA 12
CATSDPSTGDKSYGYTF TRBV24-1 TRBD1 17
CASSLAYQGSDTQYF TRBV5-4 NA 15
CASSQARGETQYF TRBV4-3 NA 13
CASSDSRGSTVADTQYF TRBV6-4 NA 17
CASRRDREANYGYTF TRBV6-5 TRBD1 15
CASSKPKDRAKNIQYF TRBV6-2/TRBV6-3 TRBD1 16
CASSKEDRSFYEQYF TRBV21-1 NA 15
CASSYITGIADTQYF TRBV11-2 NA 15
CASSPRVQPQHF TRBV28 NA 12
CASSLGAANSGANVLTF TRBV5-4 NA 17
CASSMVGGGPKVYEQFF TRBV19 TRBD2 17
CSVRQESDQPQHF TRBV29-1 NA 13
CASSPITSGGRNEQFF TRBV7-9 TRBD2 16
CASSPPAAGGETGELFF TRBV7-6 TRBD1 17
CASSLVPPKKGAVEQFF TRBV7-7 TRBD1 17
CASSLGPGELFF TRBV7-3 NA 12
CASSLEGTGASGYGYTF TRBV7-9 TRBD1 17
CASSLLETPNTEAFF TRBV27 NA 15
CASSQTGGLDYGYTF TRBV3-1/TRBV3-2 TRBD1 15
CASSERAGGTGELFF TRBV2 TRBD1 15
CASSEERSYANEKLFF TRBV6-1 NA 16
CSVDVGGGYGYTF TRBV29-1 NA 13
CASSLDVGGGQAEQFF TRBV11-2 TRBD2 16
CASSFSGTAPFYGYTF TRBV7-2 TRBD1 16
CASNQGNYGYTF TRBV10-2 NA 12
CASSRGQDYYEQYF TRBV19 NA 14
CASSSDSGREYNEQFF TRBV5-6 TRBD2 16
CASSRPGTLRYEQYF TRBV28 NA 15
CSASPWRGPGTGELFF TRBV20-1 NA 16
CASSPPGQGFSGNTIYF TRBV18 NA 17
CATSDLRQVQYF TRBV24-1 NA 12